This TCR beta chain was sequenced during a study of blood T cell repertoires in COVID-19 (dated by TCRdb to about 2020). With respect to the entire study: Samples from collaborators originated in the United States, Italy and Spain and spanned both the acute and convalescent phases of COVID-19. The prospective study material was composed of cDNA or gDNA derived from T cells, B-cell-depleted T cells, or PBMCs. Deeply sampled blood TCRbeta repertoires from subjects exposed to, actively infected with, or recovered from COVID-19 were included in the dataset. The repertoires were released in a freely available public database meant as a resource for research on the immune response to SARS-CoV-2. The samples were drawn from the first 160 participants of the ongoing ImmuneRACE study and from more than 1,000 subjects provided by 6 global collaborators. Nearly every sample came with metadata listing a de-identified subject ID, COVID-19 status, age in years and sex. Where HLA class I and class II types were available, the types were taken from metadata supplied by the sample provider, not from assay-based typing.

TCRbeta CDR3 regions were amplified from genomic DNA by means of the immunoSEQ Assay, a bias-controlled multiplex PCR. As for the original processing: The number of nucleated cells in each sample was estimated from the amplification of reference gene primers within the assay. To quantify the absolute abundance of each unique TCRbeta CDR3 rearrangement, sequence reads were collapsed and filtered. For each sample, productive Simpson clonality was calculated as the square root of Simpson's diversity index across productive rearrangements. TCRdb stores this immuneACCESS table with in-frame sequences only. Part of the clones is absent; in the studies checked, under half of the shortfall reflects unresolved V genes, and no reason is known for the rest. For V, J and clone size, that table is used; D and trimming come from the DNA. This sample has roughly 8,600 clones in its table, and about four fifths of those were observed once. Over 15% of the sample is held by the ten biggest clonotypes.

Whole blood was collected in K2EDTA tubes by collaborating institutions according to the institutions' own protocols. Collaborator samples were shipped for TCRbeta analysis as frozen whole blood, isolated PBMCs, or DNA extracted from either sample type. This clone has just one count. The antigen this receptor binds is unknown. Base qualities are not recorded, but no much larger clone differs from it by a single base. V and J are truncated by 5 bases and 5 bases respectively, leaving an intervening sequence of 9 bases. For CDR1 and CDR2, the germline V gene (reference sequence) lists LNHDA and SQIVND. The CDR3 goes from the cysteine to the phenylalanine over 13 residues. This entry keeps only the CDR3 DNA: 39 bases, framed from base 1. What the authors observed across the whole study: How much clinical and demographic metadata was included differed by source and by participant, and the metadata was provided uncurated.

The TCR sequence derives from a human donor with active COVID-19. The donor label of this sample is uncertain. The chain links TRBV19 with TRBJ2-2; the D gene is perhaps TRBD2, on 5 matching bases. The specimen sequenced was peripheral blood. The bases read TGTGCCAGTAGTTTCCTAGCTACCGGGGAGCTGTTTTTT. Translated, it reads CASSFLATGELFF.